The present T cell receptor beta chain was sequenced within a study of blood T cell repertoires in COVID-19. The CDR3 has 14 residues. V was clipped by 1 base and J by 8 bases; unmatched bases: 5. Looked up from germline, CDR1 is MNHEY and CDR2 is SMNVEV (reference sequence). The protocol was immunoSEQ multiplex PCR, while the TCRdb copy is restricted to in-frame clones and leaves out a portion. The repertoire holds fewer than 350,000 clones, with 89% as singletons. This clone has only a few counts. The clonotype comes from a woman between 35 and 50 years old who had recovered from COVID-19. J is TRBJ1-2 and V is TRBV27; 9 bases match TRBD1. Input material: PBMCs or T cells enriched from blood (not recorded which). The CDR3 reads CASSLFGTGQGYTF. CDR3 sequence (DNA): TGTGCCAGCAGTTTATTCGGGACAGGGCAAGGCTACACCTTC.